One and the same sample provided the 14 T cell receptor beta chains below, sequenced in a study of vaccination effects on CD4 cells after COVID-19 (dated by TCRdb to 2021 to 2024). The method behind the library was the immunoSEQ multiplex PCR assay. The source is immuneACCESS, and TCRdb retained only in-frame sequences with V and J called. Part of the clones is not carried over; for the studies checked, unresolved V genes explain less than half of this, and the remainder is unexplained. The sample includes around 30,000 clones, with less than 75% observed a single time. Approximately 10% of the sample is held by the ten biggest clonotypes. To identify antigen-specific CD4+ T cell clonotypes by their expansion, the ViraFEST assay first stimulated PBMC with viral peptide pools and then applied TCR sequencing. After about 9 days of culture, CD4+ T cells were isolated with the EasySep CD4+ T cell isolation kit. Participants received two doses of either the BNT162b2 or the mRNA-1273 mRNA SARS-CoV-2 vaccine.

Antigens for these TCRs are unknown. The source was CD4+ T cells from PBMCs cultured with HCoV-NL63 spike peptides, collected after COVID-19 vaccination. Per the publication, the cell subset or site label means: HCoV-NL63 spike overlapping peptide pool stimulation. The receptors were gathered from a human donor who received a COVID-19 vaccine.

This clone showed up just a few times. The chain recombines TRBV6-2 or TRBV6-3 with TRBJ2-2; D ambiguous. Between the trimmed V and J ends, which lost 2 bases and 5 bases, there was a span of 3 bases. The CDR3 is made up of 12 amino acids. In germline, CDR1 is MNHEY, CDR2 SVGEGT. The CDR3 DNA is TGTGCCAGCAGTTACGTAACCGGGGAGCTGTTTTTT. Its protein is CASSYVTGELFF.

This clone was seen more than once but under ten times. The chain is built from TRBV7-9 and TRBJ1-1, with a weak D call TRBD1 (5 bases). In germline, CDR1 is SEHNR, CDR2 FQNEAQ (reference sequence). The CDR3 runs to 14 residues. Trimming pared 4 bases from V and 4 bases from J, leaving 13 bases between. DNA of the CDR3: TGTGCCAGCAGCTCCGAAGGGGTGGGCACTGAAGCTTTCTTT. It specifies CASSSEGVGTEAFF.

Sample share makes this clone medium-sized (0.01 to 0.1%). The V gene is TRBV6-6, the J gene TRBJ2-2, with no clear D. This CDR3 has 13 residues. Germline-derived CDR1 and CDR2 are MNHNY and SVGAGI (reference sequence). Trimming took off 7 bases at V and 3 bases at J, with 9 bases between the two ends. DNA of the CDR3: TGTGCCAGCAATGGGAAATACACCGGGGAGCTGTTTTTT. Translation gives CASNGKYTGELFF.

This chain uses TRBV29-1 with TRBJ2-3, with TRBD2 as a possible D gene (5 bases). V was cut by 4 bases and J by 2 bases, with 10 bases left in between. The length of the CDR3 is 13 residues. Per the germline V gene, CDR1 is SQVTM and CDR2 is ANQGSEA. In DNA, the CDR3 is TGCAGCGTTGTCCCTCTAGCCACAGATACGCAGTATTTT. Translated, it gives CSVVPLATDTQYF.

This sequence joins TRBV11-2 and TRBJ2-1; 15 positions match TRBD2. The trim removed 5 bases at V and 7 bases at J, leaving 6 bases unmatched. The CDR3 totals 16 residues. Germline CDR1 is SGHAT and CDR2 is FQNNGV. The CDR3 bases are TGTGCCAGCAGCACCGGGACTAGCGGGAGGAGGAATGAGCAGTTCTTC. Encoded protein: CASSTGTSGRRNEQFF.

This clone was detected once. The chain couples TRBV11-2 to TRBJ2-7; D gene ambiguous. Between the trimmed V and J ends, which lost 5 bases and 6 bases, there was a span of 14 bases. This CDR3 region has 13 residues. Germline CDR1 and CDR2: SGHAT and FQNNGV. Here the CDR3 reads CASSPLLVGEQYF. CDR3 in DNA: TGTGCCAGCAGCCCATTATTAGTAGGCGAGCAGTACTTC.

The gene calls are TRBV29-1 and TRBJ2-2, with TRBD2 matching 7 bases. The CDR3 runs 14 residues. Germline-derived CDR1 and CDR2 are SQVTM and ANQGSEA. J was trimmed by 0 bases and V by 6 bases; bases with no gene match: 4. This CDR3 reads CSVVSGANTGELFF. The CDR3 nucleotides read TGCAGCGTCGTAAGCGGGGCGAACACCGGGGAGCTGTTTTTT.

This clone showed up just a few times. This CDR3 is also generated by other DNA sequences in the sample. The chain carries TRBV5-5 and TRBJ2-5, with 9 nucleotides matching TRBD1. Germline CDR1 reads SGHKS; CDR2 reads YYEKEE (reference sequence). There are 14 residues in the CDR3. V lost 4 bases to trimming and J lost 2 bases; unmatched junction nucleotides: 3. CDR3 region: CASSPGQGQETQYF. The DNA of the CDR3 is TGTGCCAGCAGCCCCGGACAGGGGCAAGAGACCCAGTACTTC.

The CDR3 loop is CASSKSLAGGPNEQFF. CDR3 nucleotides: TGTGCCAGCAGCAAAAGCCTAGCGGGAGGGCCGAATGAGCAGTTCTTC. V and J are TRBV4-2 and TRBJ2-1; 12 nucleotides match TRBD2. With V trimmed by 5 bases and J by 7 bases, 9 bases remained unmatched. Germline V gives CDR1 LGHNA, CDR2 YNFKEQ. This CDR3 spans 16 amino acids.

J is TRBJ2-7 and V is TRBV5-1; weak D call: TRBD2 (5 bases). This CDR3 spans 14 amino acids. In germline, CDR1 is SGHRS, CDR2 YFSETQ. Trimming removed 5 bases at V and 2 bases at J, with 14 bases between. The CDR3 sequence is CASRIGGEPYEQYF. DNA of the CDR3: TGCGCCAGCAGAATCGGAGGTGAACCCTACGAGCAGTACTTC.

This clone has only one observation. The V call is TRBV12-3 or TRBV12-4, the J call TRBJ1-5; D is perhaps TRBD1 (6 bases). Trimming stripped 6 bases from V and 7 bases from J, with 13 bases between. There are 13 residues in the CDR3. This CDR3 reads CASSTGNGQPQHF. The CDR3 DNA reads as TGTGCCAGCAGCACAGGGAACGGGCAGCCCCAGCATTTT.

The chain has TRBV21-1 and TRBJ2-3; the tabulated D call, TRBD2, remains unverified against the DNA. TRBV21-1 is reported as a pseudogene. The CDR3 contains 19 residues. The CDR3 sequence: CASSKGYRTSGRSTDTQYF. CDR3 DNA: TGTGCCAGCAGCAAAGGATACAGGACTAGCGGGAGATCTACAGATACGCAGTATTTT.

The chain links TRBV7-7 to TRBJ2-5; 8 bases line up with TRBD1. Germline V lookup: CDR1 SSHAT, CDR2 FNYEAQ (reference sequence). The length of the CDR3 is 13 residues. The V and J ends lost 4 bases and 4 bases, in that order; junction bases with no gene match: 2. This chain's CDR3 is CASSSTGAETQYF. The CDR3 DNA reads as TGTGCCAGCAGCTCGACAGGGGCAGAGACCCAGTACTTC. The full variable domain, completed using reference TRBV7-7 and TRBJ2-5, is GAGVSQSPRYKVTKRGQDVTLRCDPISSHATLYWYQQALGQGPEFLTYFNYEAQPDKSGLPSDRFSAERPEGSISTLTIQRTEQRDSAMYRCASSSTGAETQYFGPGTRLLVL.

The chain combines TRBV18 with TRBJ2-7; 8 nucleotides line up with TRBD2. Trimming removed 6 bases from V and 4 bases from J; junction bases left unmatched: 14. The CDR3 contains 16 residues. The germline V gene has CDR1 KGHSH and CDR2 LQKENI. Here the CDR3 reads CASSPPSGGRSYEQYF. In DNA form, the CDR3 reads TGTGCCAGCTCCCCCCCTTCTGGCGGGAGGTCGTACGAGCAGTACTTC.